This T cell receptor (beta chain) was retrieved from a study of CD8 T cells in Susac syndrome. Remarks on this clonotype: Its antigen is unidentified.

CDR3 length: 17 amino acids. Germline V gene data show CDR1 as KGHDR and CDR2 as SFDVKD. Trimming left V 2 bases short and J 4 bases short, with 17 bases between. An amount of RNA that ranged from 0.5 to 1 ug was reverse transcribed with random hexamers. TCRdb analysed the immunoSEQ multiplex PCR reads with MiXCR anew, one entry per CDR3 protein. The sample has around 140,000 distinct CDR3 sequences; 95% are singletons. Findings and limits, study-wide: The CD4+ T cell repertoires that were profiled in Susac syndrome showed no clonal expansion.

The genes are TRBV24-1 and TRBJ2-1, with D tentatively TRBD2 (5 bases). The origin of this receptor is a human donor with Susac syndrome. The specimen sequenced was CD4+ T cells from PBMCs. The CDR3 loop is CATSDSTKDLAYNEQFF. CDR3 DNA: TGTGCCACCAGTGATTCTACTAAGGACTTAGCATACAATGAGCAGTTCTTC.